The sequence of this T cell receptor (beta chain) was determined in a study of human T cells and chemical hapten exposure. The study's library attached unique molecular identifiers to single cDNA molecules. Original handling: A per-sample median of about 96,000 TCRs was observed, with counts ranging from 23,224 to 690,600. TCRdb itself ran the RACE reads through MiXCR, one entry per CDR3 protein. These V and J calls originate from TCRdb's pipeline instead of the authors' own analysis. The data contain about 340,000 distinct CDR3 sequences, around 7% of them singletons. This clonotype was observed a few times. Its cognate antigen is unknown. Germline CDR1 and CDR2: SGHVS and FQNEAQ. The CDR3 is 15 amino acids. V was cut by 5 bases and J by 1 base, with 9 bases left in between. Time point reported: patch test 1, 2 weeks after DPC sensitization. Treatment denoted: therapeutic diphenylcyclopropenone sensitization with weekly scalp DPC.

Notes on the study in general: TCRs whose frequency exceeded 1 in 1000 remained the same following DPC sensitization. Because all patients had alopecia, their immune responses might differ from healthy ones.

The chain links TRBV7-8 to TRBJ2-6; no definite D call. The source material was whole blood, sampled in connection with sensitization to the hapten diphenylcyclopropenone (DPC). The TCR was taken from a woman aged 18-35 years with alopecia areata. Some clones in this sample may be carry-over from other donors' samples. CDR3 DNA: TGTGCCAGCAGCCCGATCAGGTCTGGGGCCAACGTCCTGACTTTC. As protein: CASSPIRSGANVLTF.